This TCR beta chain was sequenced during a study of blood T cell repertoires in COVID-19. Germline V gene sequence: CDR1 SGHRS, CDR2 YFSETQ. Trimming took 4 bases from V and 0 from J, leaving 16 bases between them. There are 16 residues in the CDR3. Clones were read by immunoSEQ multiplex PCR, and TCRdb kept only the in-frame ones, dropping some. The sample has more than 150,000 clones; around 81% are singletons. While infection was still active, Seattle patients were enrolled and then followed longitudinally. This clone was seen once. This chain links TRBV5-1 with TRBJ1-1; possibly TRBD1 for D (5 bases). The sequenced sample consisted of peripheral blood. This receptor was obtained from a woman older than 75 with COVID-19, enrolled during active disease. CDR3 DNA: TGCGCCAGCAGCCCCGGCGGGGCAGCTATGAACACTGAAGCTTTCTTT. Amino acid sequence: CASSPGGAAMNTEAFF.